Included here is one TCR beta chain sequence, with context. The antigen is not known. The primer mix had 60 Vbeta and 13 Jbeta primers. Clones were read by immunoSEQ multiplex PCR, and TCRdb kept only the in-frame ones, dropping some. The sample carries about 180,000 clones, roughly 75% recorded once. This sample is part of a study of cytomegalovirus exposure and HLA in healthy donors. In the study overall: Genotyping showed less than 85% of roughly 400 donors falling in the Caucasian-associated ancestry cluster.

Overall study results and limits: High specificity and sensitivity for cytomegalovirus status were reported for the classifier. Later work found most CMV-associated TCR beta chains apparently HLA-restricted. V- and J-gene trimming in TCR beta was tied to a missense DCLRE1C variant by an analysis performed later.

V was pared by 4 bases and J by 0 bases, with 12 bases of the junction left unmatched. Germline assignment: CDR1 MNHNS and CDR2 SASEGT. This CDR3 is 17 amino acids long. This sequence was found in a woman in her forties or fifties in good health and CMV-seropositive. Sequencing input: PBMCs. The rearrangement joins TRBV6-1 to TRBJ2-7; 7 positions agree with TRBD2. The DNA for the CDR3 is TGTGCCAGCAGTGGAAGGGGAGGGCAGCGCTTCTCCTACGAGCAGTACTTC. This sequence encodes CASSGRGGQRFSYEQYF.